Listed below are T cell receptor beta chains from one sample, sequenced in a study of OX40 agonist ivuxolimab in advanced cancers. Only in-frame clones appear in the TCRdb table, and some are missing; sequencing was by immunoSEQ multiplex PCR. Here the sample spans approximately 81,000 clones, more than 70% being singletons. Specimen: CD4+ or CD8+ T cells sorted from blood, collected in a trial of the OX40 agonist ivuxolimab. The source of these receptors is an adult with an advanced solid tumor such as melanoma, head and neck, liver or kidney cancer. CDR3s include the opening cysteine and the closing phenylalanine or tryptophan. A D gene is named only where the DNA matches it firmly. The size entry is marked missing in some rows and otherwise reads once, few, many or a size class.

.,.,TRBJ1-1,TRBV10-1,TGCGCCAGCAGCCCGAGGGGCACTGAAGCTTTCTTT,CASSPRGTEAFF
.,.,TRBJ2-7,TRBV6-6,TGTGCCAGCAGTTTTACCCGCAACGAGCAGTACTTC,CASSFTRNEQYF
.,.,TRBJ1-1,TRBV6-1,TGTGCCAGCAGGGGTTCCGTCACTGAAGCTTTCTTT,CASRGSVTEAFF
.,.,TRBJ2-1,TRBV5-5,TGTGCCAGCAGCCCCCGTGAGGGTGAGCAGTTCTTC,CASSPREGEQFF
.,TRBD1,TRBJ1-4,TRBV6-1,TGTGCCAGCACCCCCGGGACAGGGCTTAATGAAAAACTGTTTTTT,CASTPGTGLNEKLFF
.,TRBD1,TRBJ1-1,TRBV7-9,TGTGCCAGCAGCTTGTCGGGACAGGGAACTGAAGCTTTCTTT,CASSLSGQGTEAFF
.,TRBD2,TRBJ2-7,TRBV4-1,TGCGCCAGCAGCCATAGCGGGTCCTACGAGCAGTACTTC,CASSHSGSYEQYF
.,.,TRBJ2-5,TRBV12-5,TGTGCTAGTGGTTGGGTTCAGGGCCGTGACGAACAAGAGACCCAGTACTTC,CASGWVQGRDEQETQYF
.,.,TRBJ1-6,TRBV6-1,TGTGCCAGCAGGGGCTCCTATAATTCACCCCTCCACTTT,CASRGSYNSPLHF
.,TRBD1,TRBJ1-3,TRBV10-3,TGTGCCATCACCCGGGACAGGGCGGGAAACACCATATATTTT,CAITRDRAGNTIYF
.,.,TRBJ2-3,TRBV18,TGTGCCAGCTCACCGACGGATACGCAGTATTTT,CASSPTDTQYF
.,.,TRBJ2-3,TRBV11-2,TGTGCCAGCAGCCCGTACCGGGGAGTAAATACGCAGTATTTT,CASSPYRGVNTQYF
.,TRBD1,TRBJ1-1,TRBV18,TGTGCCAGCTCAGGGACAGACAACACTGAAGCTTTCTTT,CASSGTDNTEAFF
.,TRBD1,TRBJ2-5,TRBV19,TGTGCCAGTAAAGGGGGACAGCTAGAGACCCAGTACTTC,CASKGGQLETQYF
.,.,TRBJ1-4,TRBV5-1,TGCGCCAGCAGCCCGGGGAGTGGAGGAAACGAAAAACTGTTTTTT,CASSPGSGGNEKLFF
.,TRBD1,TRBJ2-1,TRBV6-5,TGTGCCAGCAGTACCCGGGACAGGGGGGGGAATGAGCAGTTCTTC,CASSTRDRGGNEQFF
few,TRBD2,TRBJ2-3,TRBV9,TGTGCCAGCAGCGTAGAACTAGCGGCTAGCACAGATACGCAGTATTTT,CASSVELAASTDTQYF
.,TRBD1,TRBJ1-1,TRBV7-2,TGTGCCAGCAGCTTAGTCACAGGGGGTCACACTGAAGCTTTCTTT,CASSLVTGGHTEAFF
.,.,TRBJ2-7,TRBV11-2,TGTGCCAGCAGCTTAACCGCGACAGCCTACGAGCAGTACTTC,CASSLTATAYEQYF
.,TRBD1,TRBJ1-5,TRBV6-1,TGTGCCAGCAGTGGAACAGGGGTTTGGGTTAGCAATCAGCCCCAGCATTTT,CASSGTGVWVSNQPQHF
few,TRBD1,TRBJ2-6,TRBV5-8,TGTGCCAGCAGCTTGGTAAGGACAGGGGCCGATCTCTCTGGGGCCAACGTCCTGACTTTC,CASSLVRTGADLSGANVLTF